This TCR beta chain derives from a study of blood T cell repertoires in COVID-19. The overall study: Some COVID-19 samples were acute and others convalescent; all came from the United States, Italy and Spain. Sample material is recorded as cDNA or gDNA derived from T cells, B-cell-depleted T cells, or PBMCs.

The germline V gene has CDR1 SGHTA and CDR2 FQGNSA. The germline V and J ends were trimmed by 5 bases and 7 bases, with 12 bases remaining between them. The CDR3 runs to 13 residues. In the original processing: Estimated nucleated cell counts came from reference gene primer amplification. TCRdb's table, derived via immunoSEQ multiplex PCR, lists solely in-frame clones and lacks some. V and J calls and clone size follow that table, whereas D and trimming were derived from the DNA. The data contain approximately 20,000 clones, around 86% of them singletons. The source is a man between 65 and 85 years old with acute or convalescent COVID-19. Sequencing was performed on peripheral blood. J is TRBJ2-4 and V is TRBV7-2, with a weak D call TRBD1 (5 bases). CDR3 DNA: TGTGCCAGCAGCCTGAATGGGGCGAACATTCAGTACTTC. Translated, it gives CASSLNGANIQYF.